These 9 T cell receptor beta chains came from one sample sequenced in a study of identifying expanded T cells in peripheral blood. The data were produced by immunoSEQ multiplex PCR, yet TCRdb's version contains in-frame clones alone and is incomplete. This table holds approximately 110,000 clones, 88% found once. The sample comprised blood. These TCRs come from a person aged 18 to 75 in good health.

V is TRBV18 and J is TRBJ1-5; 9 nucleotides line up with TRBD1. Germline V CDR1 and CDR2: KGHSH, LQKENI. This CDR3 has 18 amino acids. V was clipped by 5 bases and J by 2 bases; unmatched bases: 13. The CDR3 protein is CASSDPGQGYSGNQPQHF. The DNA for the CDR3 is TGTGCCAGCTCAGACCCGGGACAGGGTTATAGTGGCAATCAGCCCCAGCATTTT. The complete variable domain, with remaining parts taken from reference TRBV18 and TRBJ1-5, reads NAGVMQNPRHLVRRRGQEARLRCSPMKGHSHVYWYRQLPEEGLKFMVYLQKENIIDESGMPKERFSAEFPKEGPSILRIQQVVRGDSAAYFCASSDPGQGYSGNQPQHFGDGTRLSIL.

The V call is TRBV5-6, the J call TRBJ2-3; the D gene is possibly TRBD2 (7 bases). The CDR3 totals 14 residues. V was pared by 4 bases and J by 8 bases, with 17 bases between. The V gene's germline CDR1 is SGHDT and CDR2 YYEEEE. Here the CDR3 DNA reads TGTGCCAGCAGCCCCTACCGGGGGGCTCCTACGCAGTATTTT. This codes for CASSPYRGAPTQYF.

The chain carries TRBV7-2 and TRBJ2-1; D possibly corresponds to TRBD1 (5 bases). With 3 bases removed from V and 4 bases from J, the gap between germline ends came to 19 bases. The CDR3 sequence is 17 residues long. Germline CDR1 is SGHTA and CDR2 is FQGNSA. The CDR3 DNA sequence: TGTGCCAGCAGCTTCGCTAGGGGTCAGTTGGGGTACAATGAGCAGTTCTTC. Protein: CASSFARGQLGYNEQFF.

This chain uses TRBV28 with TRBJ1-3; D unresolved. CDR3 length: 14 amino acids. Germline V gene sequence: CDR1 MDHEN, CDR2 SYDVKM. V lost 8 bases, J lost 4 bases, and 15 bases lay in between. CDR3 DNA: TGTGCCAGCTCAAGAGACGGATGGGGAAACACCATATATTTT. This sequence encodes CASSRDGWGNTIYF.

This clone appeared a single time. The genes are TRBV10-3 and TRBJ2-3; D not resolved. The CDR3 has 14 residues. Trimming took off 3 bases at V and 10 bases at J, with 17 bases between the two ends. Per germline, CDR1 ENHRY and CDR2 SYGVKD. The CDR3 DNA sequence: TGTGCCATCAGTGATCCCCCCCTCCCCCGGGCGCAGTATTTT. It encodes CAISDPPLPRAQYF.

The gene calls are TRBV14 and TRBJ2-3; D is unclear. The V gene lost 6 bases and the J gene lost 5 bases, with 15 bases spanning the gap. Germline V lookup: CDR1 SGHDN, CDR2 FVKESK. This CDR3 is 14 amino acids long. CDR3 region: CASRGGRVEDTQYF. As DNA, the CDR3 is TGTGCCAGCAGAGGCGGAAGGGTTGAAGATACGCAGTATTTT.

V and J are TRBV4-2 and TRBJ2-3; D is uncertain. This CDR3 is 14 amino acids long. Deletions cut 3 bases from V and 1 base from J, with 8 bases between. Germline V gene sequence: CDR1 LGHNA, CDR2 YNFKEQ. In nucleotides, the CDR3 is TGTGCCAGCAGCCAGGCCGAGCGCACAGATACGCAGTATTTT. Translating it yields CASSQAERTDTQYF.

The chain links TRBV10-3 to TRBJ2-2; D remains unclear. V was pared by 5 bases and J by 11 bases, with 9 bases between. CDR1 ENHRY and CDR2 SYGVKD come from the germline V gene. The CDR3 is 11 amino acids. Here the CDR3 reads CAISQETELFF. The CDR3 coding sequence is TGTGCCATCAGTCAGGAAACCGAGCTGTTTTTT.

This clone counts as medium-sized. The genes are TRBV28 and TRBJ2-7; 10 bases are shared with TRBD2. Germline V lookup: CDR1 MDHEN, CDR2 SYDVKM. V lost 6 bases and J lost 1; bases outside the gene matches: 15. The CDR3 extends over 18 amino acids. The CDR3 DNA reads as TGTGCCAGCAGCAGACTAGCGGGTGTATTAGTGGAATCCTACGAGCAGTACTTC. It yields the protein CASSRLAGVLVESYEQYF. The whole variable domain, remainder taken from reference TRBV28 and TRBJ2-7, is DVKVTQSSRYLVKRTGEKVFLECVQDMDHENMFWYRQDPGLGLRLIYFSYDVKMKEKGDIPEGYSVSREKKERFSLILESASTNQTSMYLCASSRLAGVLVESYEQYFGPGTRLTVT.